This passage covers 9 T cell receptor beta chains from one sample sequenced in a study of cytomegalovirus exposure and HLA in healthy donors. The primer mix had 60 Vbeta and 13 Jbeta primers. Repertoires were generated with immunoSEQ multiplex PCR, while TCRdb's copy carries only in-frame clones and drops some. The table lists around 99,000 clones, 65% to 85% of them singletons. The sequenced sample was PBMCs. These receptors were collected from a young man in good health and CMV-seronegative.

A few counts support this clone. The rearrangement uses TRBV19 and TRBJ1-1; D is unclear. V gave up 4 bases and J gave up 4 bases, with 13 bases separating them. The CDR3 has 14 residues. CDR1 and CDR2 from the germline V gene are LNHDA and SQIVND (reference sequence). The CDR3 loop reads CASSNPGEVTEAFF. Written as DNA, the CDR3 is TGTGCCAGTAGTAACCCGGGAGAGGTCACTGAAGCTTTCTTT.

The V and J genes are TRBV11-3 and TRBJ2-7; the D gene is possibly TRBD1 (6 bases). Germline V CDR1 and CDR2: SGHNT, YENEEA. Trimming took 5 bases from V and 4 from J, leaving 15 bases between them. The CDR3 is made up of 14 amino acids. The CDR3 DNA sequence: TGTGCCAGCAGCCTCCCCCCCGGGACATACGAGCAGTACTTC. Amino acids: CASSLPPGTYEQYF.

This chain connects TRBV7-9 to TRBJ2-7; a weak D match, TRBD1 (5 bases). Between the trimmed V and J ends, which lost 0 bases and 5 bases, there was a span of 14 bases. This CDR3 spans 15 amino acids. The germline V gene encodes CDR1 SEHNR and CDR2 FQNEAQ (reference sequence). Here the CDR3 reads CASSLAESGFHEQYF. The CDR3 DNA follows: TGTGCCAGCAGCTTAGCGGAGTCAGGGTTCCACGAGCAGTACTTC.

The rearrangement joins TRBV29-1 to TRBJ1-3; a weak D match, TRBD1 (6 bases). CDR3 size: 13 residues. Germline V CDR1 and CDR2: SQVTM, ANQGSEA. The V and J ends lost 4 bases and 0 bases respectively, with 7 bases between them. Here the CDR3 DNA reads TGCAGCGTTGGGACAGTCTCTGGAAACACCATATATTTT. The encoded protein is CSVGTVSGNTIYF.

In the case of this clone: Relative to the germline gene, one junction end is altered; a read error may explain this. The CDR3 DNA follows: TGTTCCAGCAGTGAATTCTTTAGCGAGCAGTACTTC. Translated: CSSSEFFSEQYF. The V and J genes are TRBV25-1 and TRBJ2-7; the D is unclear. Germline V gene sequence: CDR1 MGHDK, CDR2 SYGVNS. This CDR3 is 12 amino acids long.

The CDR3 here is CASSYSPGEQFF. CDR3 DNA: TGTGCCAGCAGTTACTCCCCAGGGGAGCAGTTCTTC. The chain links TRBV6-5 to TRBJ2-1, with TRBD1 as a possible D gene (5 bases). Per the germline V gene, CDR1 is MNHEY and CDR2 is SVGAGI. The CDR3 totals 12 residues. V dropped 0 bases and J dropped 10 bases, with 7 bases sitting between them.

J is TRBJ1-2 and V is TRBV5-1; maybe TRBD1 (5 bases). CDR1 SGHRS and CDR2 YFSETQ come from the germline V gene. The CDR3 has 15 amino acids. V was cut by 4 bases and J by 8 bases, with 21 bases left in between. As DNA, the CDR3 is TGCGCCAGCAGCCTCTTCGGGGGGGACCCGGTGGGCTACACCTTC. As protein: CASSLFGGDPVGYTF.

The V gene is TRBV9, the J gene TRBJ1-6; 8 bases are a match to TRBD1. Germline V CDR1 and CDR2: SGDLS, YYNGEE. The CDR3 extends over 15 amino acids. J lost 3 bases, V lost 2 bases, and 1 base had no gene match. In nucleotides, the CDR3 is TGTGCCAGCAGCGTGACAGGGGACTATAATTCACCCCTCCACTTT. It is translated as CASSVTGDYNSPLHF. The full variable domain, its missing parts supplied by reference TRBV9 and TRBJ1-6, is DSGVTQTPKHLITATGQRVTLRCSPRSGDLSVYWYQQSLDQGLQFLIQYYNGEERAKGNILERFSAQQFPDLHSELNLSSLELGDSALYFCASSVTGDYNSPLHFGNGTRLTVT.

The V and J genes are TRBV28 and TRBJ2-7; 9 bases map to TRBD1. Trimming cost V 5 bases and J 6 bases; bases outside gene matches: 11. This CDR3 is 15 amino acids long. The germline V gene encodes CDR1 MDHEN and CDR2 SYDVKM. Here the CDR3 DNA reads TGTGCCAGCAGTCTCGGGACAGGGAGAGTTTCCGAGCAGTACTTC. It codes for CASSLGTGRVSEQYF.